Listed here are 18 T cell receptor beta chains from one sample, sequenced in a study of blood T cell repertoires in COVID-19 (dated by TCRdb to between 2020 and 2021). The library was produced with the immunoSEQ multiplex PCR assay. This immuneACCESS table, as held by TCRdb, lists in-frame sequences with V and J called but not all clones. Of the missing ones, under half trace to an unresolved V gene in checked studies; the others have no known cause. The sample has about 280,000 clones on record, 85% of them singletons. Under 3% of the sample belongs to the ten largest clones. Sequences were obtained from PBMCs or T cells enriched from blood (not recorded which). Source of these receptors: a woman aged 50 to 60 who had recovered from COVID-19.

The chain couples TRBV6-5 to TRBJ1-2, with D unclear. The ends were cut back, 5 bases at V and 1 base at J, with 11 bases in the middle. Germline loops: CDR1 MNHEY, CDR2 SVGAGI. This CDR3 has 14 residues. The CDR3: CASSPTPVNYGYTF. CDR3 sequence (DNA): TGTGCCAGCAGTCCCACACCTGTTAACTATGGCTACACCTTC.

This chain connects TRBV28 to TRBJ2-7, with D maybe TRBD1 (5 bases). Per the germline V gene, CDR1 is MDHEN and CDR2 is SYDVKM. The CDR3 spans 14 residues. Trimming removed 2 bases from V and 5 bases from J, with 13 bases in between. The CDR3: CASSLVPGHHEQYF. The CDR3 DNA reads as TGTGCCAGCAGTTTAGTCCCAGGGCACCACGAGCAGTACTTC.

The chain has TRBV30 and TRBJ2-1; D possibly corresponds to TRBD1 (5 bases). Germline V gene sequence: CDR1 GTSNPN, CDR2 SVGIG (reference sequence). The length of the CDR3 is 16 residues. V gave up 4 bases and J gave up 2 bases, with 18 bases separating them. Here the CDR3 DNA reads TGTGCCTGGAACAGGATGGGTCTTTCCACCTACAATGAGCAGTTCTTC. This gives the protein CAWNRMGLSTYNEQFF.

The J gene is TRBJ2-1, the V gene TRBV24-1; weak D call: TRBD2 (6 bases). V shed 3 bases and J shed 9 bases, with 11 bases lying between them. Germline V lookup: CDR1 KGHDR, CDR2 SFDVKD. CDR3 length equals 13 residues. The CDR3 bases are TGTGCCACCAGTGATACTAGCATGCCTGAGCAGTTCTTC. Translated, it gives CATSDTSMPEQFF.

This rearrangement joins TRBV27 to TRBJ2-1; 10 bases are shared with TRBD2. This CDR3 region has 15 residues. The V and J ends lost 4 bases and 5 bases, in that order; junction bases with no gene match: 5. Looked up from germline, CDR1 is MNHEY and CDR2 is SMNVEV (reference sequence). The CDR3 coding sequence is TGTGCCAGCAGTTCCACTAGCGGGGCCCACAATGAGCAGTTCTTC. Its protein product is CASSSTSGAHNEQFF.

This clone has a single count. V and J are TRBV28 and TRBJ1-2; D gene uncertain. The CDR3 loop spans 15 amino acids. V lost 6 bases and J 4 bases, leaving 18 bases between the germline ends. The germline V gene has CDR1 MDHEN and CDR2 SYDVKM. The chain's CDR3 is CASSSLFLGTYGYTF. CDR3 DNA: TGTGCCAGCAGCTCCCTTTTCTTGGGCACCTATGGCTACACCTTC.

This chain joins TRBV3-1 (or the pseudogene TRBV3-2) and TRBJ2-2; D is uncertain. Trimming shortened V by 4 bases and J by 1 base, and 7 bases separated the two germline ends. The length of the CDR3 is 14 residues. Germline assignment: CDR1 LGHDT and CDR2 YNNKEL (reference sequence). CDR3 DNA sequence: TGTGCCAGCAGCCCCCTAATGAACACCGGGGAGCTGTTTTTT. Amino acid sequence: CASSPLMNTGELFF.

This chain connects TRBV7-2 to TRBJ1-3; D gene unclear. The CDR3 is 14 amino acids. Germline CDR1 is SGHTA and CDR2 is FQGNSA. Between the trimmed V and J ends, which lost 1 base and 2 bases, there was a span of 6 bases. The CDR3 spells CASSLEEPGNTIYF. CDR3 in DNA: TGTGCCAGCAGCTTAGAGGAGCCTGGAAACACCATATATTTT.

The chain has TRBV30 and TRBJ2-5; 12 bases agree with TRBD1. CDR1 is GTSNPN, CDR2 SVGIG, per germline (reference sequence). The J segment lost 4 bases and the V segment lost 1 base, leaving 4 bases of the junction unmatched. This CDR3 is built from 15 residues. The CDR3 DNA reads TGTGCCTGGAGTGGGGGACAGGGGGCAAGAGAGACCCAGTACTTC. Protein product: CAWSGGQGARETQYF.

The chain recombines TRBV7-6 with TRBJ2-7, with 7 bases fitting TRBD1. The CDR3 loop spans 14 amino acids. Germline V gene sequence: CDR1 SGHVS, CDR2 FNYEAQ. The V gene end was trimmed by 5 bases and the J gene end by 0 bases; junction bases not matched to a gene: 4. CDR3 protein: CASSPRDSSYEQYF. The CDR3 DNA follows: TGTGCCAGCAGCCCAAGGGACAGCTCCTACGAGCAGTACTTC.

J is TRBJ2-1 and V is TRBV4-1; 9 bases match TRBD1. V was clipped by 5 bases and J by 2 bases; unmatched bases: 4. The CDR3 contains 15 residues. CDR1 MGHRA and CDR2 YSYEKL come from the germline V gene. The DNA of the CDR3 is TGCGCCAGCAGCGGCCGGGACAGGGCCTACAATGAGCAGTTCTTC. This gives the protein CASSGRDRAYNEQFF.

This chain uses TRBV7-7 with TRBJ1-4; 10 bases agree with TRBD1. The CDR3 consists of 15 residues. After removal of 5 bases from V and 7 bases from J, the junction contained 7 bases not matched to a gene. Germline lookup yields CDR1 SSHAT and CDR2 FNYEAQ (reference sequence). The CDR3 bases are TGTGCCAGCAGCGCTGGACAGGGGGGTATTGAAAAACTGTTTTTT. Translating gives CASSAGQGGIEKLFF. Variable domain in full (rest from reference TRBV7-7 and TRBJ1-4): GAGVSQSPRYKVTKRGQDVTLRCDPISSHATLYWYQQALGQGPEFLTYFNYEAQPDKSGLPSDRFSAERPEGSISTLTIQRTEQRDSAMYRCASSAGQGGIEKLFFGSGTQLSVL.

The rearrangement joins TRBV29-1 to TRBJ2-4; D is undetermined. Germline lookup yields CDR1 SQVTM and CDR2 ANQGSEA. Trimming stripped 3 bases from V and 5 bases from J, with 8 bases between. The CDR3 consists of 12 residues. The CDR3 loop reads CSVDDNENIQYF. The CDR3 DNA is TGCAGCGTTGATGACAATGAAAACATTCAGTACTTC.

V gene TRBV6-2 or TRBV6-3 combines with J gene TRBJ2-5; D may be TRBD2 (6 bases). The V gene's germline CDR1 is MNHEY and CDR2 SVGEGT. This CDR3 region has 13 residues. Deletions cut 3 bases from V and 6 bases from J, with 11 bases between. CDR3 residues: CASSYAGLKTQYF. The CDR3, as DNA: TGTGCCAGCAGTTATGCGGGGTTGAAGACCCAGTACTTC.

This chain's CDR3 is CATFAGVGEQYF. CDR3 in DNA: TGTGCCACCTTCGCGGGAGTCGGGGAGCAGTACTTC. The chain recombines TRBV15 with TRBJ2-7; 7 bases are shared with TRBD2. V shed 8 bases, J shed 7 bases, and the junction held 8 bases outside the gene matches. This CDR3 spans 12 amino acids. Germline loops: CDR1 LNHNV, CDR2 YYDKDF (reference sequence).

The rearrangement uses TRBV5-1 and TRBJ1-1, with D hard to call. This CDR3 is 12 amino acids long. Germline values: CDR1 SGHRS, CDR2 YFSETQ. V shed 1 base and J shed 7 bases, with 8 bases lying between them. CDR3 DNA: TGCGCCAGCAGCTTGTACGGGGATGAAGCTTTCTTT. Its translation is CASSLYGDEAFF.

The chain carries TRBV5-5 and TRBJ2-7; 16 bases match TRBD2. V trimming: 3 bases; J trimming: 2 bases; junction bases outside the gene matches: 5. The CDR3 is 17 residues long. Germline assignment: CDR1 SGHKS and CDR2 YYEKEE (reference sequence). CDR3 nucleotides: TGTGCCAGCAGCTCCGGGACTAGCGGGGGGGTCCCCTACGAGCAGTACTTC. Translating gives CASSSGTSGGVPYEQYF.

There are a few counts of this clone. V gene TRBV7-9 combines with J gene TRBJ1-3; tentatively, D is TRBD1 (5 bases). Between the trimmed V and J ends, which lost 10 bases and 0 bases, there was a span of 10 bases. CDR3 length: 13 residues. CDR1 and CDR2 (germline): SEHNR, FQNEAQ (reference sequence). The CDR3 here is CATRQYSGNTIYF. The CDR3 nucleotides are TGTGCCACTAGACAGTACTCTGGAAACACCATATATTTT.